One T cell receptor (beta chain) is described in this entry. The data originate from a study of cytomegalovirus exposure and HLA in healthy donors. This PCR relied on a set of 60 Vbeta primers and 13 Jbeta primers. Sequencing was performed with immunoSEQ multiplex PCR; in TCRdb, only in-frame clones are kept and a portion is missing. The sample table includes about 83,000 clones. This CDR3 is built from 12 residues. Germline assignment: CDR1 SGHAT and CDR2 FQNNGV. V lost 4 bases to trimming and J lost 5 bases, with 8 bases between them. This clonotype was sampled from a man aged 18 to 29 in good health and CMV-seropositive. The chain joins TRBV11-2 to TRBJ2-5; the D is unclear. Sequencing was performed on PBMCs. CDR3 in amino acids: CASSYNRETQYF. Written as DNA, the CDR3 is TGTGCCAGCAGCTATAACCGGGAGACCCAGTACTTC.